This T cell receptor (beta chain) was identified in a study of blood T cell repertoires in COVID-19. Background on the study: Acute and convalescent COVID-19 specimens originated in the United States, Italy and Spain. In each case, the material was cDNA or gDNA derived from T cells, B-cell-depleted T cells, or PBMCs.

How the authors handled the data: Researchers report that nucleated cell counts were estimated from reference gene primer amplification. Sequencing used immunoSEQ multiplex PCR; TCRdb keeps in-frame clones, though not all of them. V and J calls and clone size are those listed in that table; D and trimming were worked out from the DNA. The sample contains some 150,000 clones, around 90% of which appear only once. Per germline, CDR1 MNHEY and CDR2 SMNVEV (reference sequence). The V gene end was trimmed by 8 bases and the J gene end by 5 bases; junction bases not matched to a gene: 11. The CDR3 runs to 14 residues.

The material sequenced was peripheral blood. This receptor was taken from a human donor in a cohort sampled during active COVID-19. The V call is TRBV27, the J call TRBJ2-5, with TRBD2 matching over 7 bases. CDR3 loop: CASSGLGRRETQYF. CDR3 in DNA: TGTGCCAGCTCCGGACTAGGCCGTCGTGAGACCCAGTACTTC.